The 21 T cell receptor beta chains below all came from one sample that was sequenced in a study of beta chain features in type 1 diabetes. cDNA synthesis used the whole RNA isolate, giving expressed TCRB sequences. The assay was immunoSEQ multiplex PCR, and TCRdb's table has in-frame clones only and misses some. The top ten clones hold about 0.93% of a sample with about 290,000 clones, about 7.8% of them seen once. Material: central memory CD4+ T cells from blood. These receptor sequences come from a woman in her late teens or twenties in good health.

This clone was seen more than once but under ten times. This chain links TRBV11-2 with TRBJ2-6; 8 positions agree with TRBD1. The length of the CDR3 is 16 residues. The V gene's germline CDR1 is SGHAT and CDR2 FQNNGV. The J segment lost 1 base and the V segment lost 1 base, leaving 0 bases of the junction unmatched. In nucleotides, the CDR3 is TGTGCCAGCAGCTTAGGGGACAGGTCTGGGGCCAACGTCCTGACTTTC. Protein sequence: CASSLGDRSGANVLTF.

This clone was counted a few times. The CDR3 spells CASTVAASETQYF. For the CDR3, the DNA is TGTGCCAGCACCGTCGCAGCCAGTGAGACCCAGTACTTC. The rearrangement uses TRBV5-4 and TRBJ2-5; D remains unclear. V shed 6 bases and J shed 5 bases, with 14 bases lying between them. CDR1 SGHNT and CDR2 YYREEE come from the germline V gene (reference sequence). This CDR3 is 13 amino acids long.

This clone appeared a few times. The gene calls are TRBV7-9 and TRBJ1-2; D gene unclear. The ends were cut back, 3 bases at V and 3 bases at J, with 8 bases in the middle. The CDR3 runs 13 residues. Germline-derived CDR1 and CDR2 are SEHNR and FQNEAQ (reference sequence). CDR3 DNA sequence: TGTGCCAGCAGCTTTGACACCTACTATGGCTACACCTTC. Its protein product is CASSFDTYYGYTF.

This clone was detected a few times. The chain couples TRBV6-5 to TRBJ2-2; D is ambiguous. This CDR3 spans 13 amino acids. Germline CDR1 MNHEY, CDR2 SVGAGI. V was trimmed by 6 bases and J by 8 bases, leaving 13 bases between them. CDR3 residues: CASSRPQKGELFF. The CDR3 nucleotides are TGTGCCAGCAGCCGACCCCAAAAAGGGGAGCTGTTTTTT.

This rearrangement joins TRBV15 to TRBJ2-5; no definite D call. V was trimmed by 3 bases and J by 4 bases, leaving 21 bases between them. Germline V lookup: CDR1 LNHNV, CDR2 YYDKDF (reference sequence). The CDR3 is 17 amino acids. In nucleotides, the CDR3 is TGTGCCACCAGCAGGTCAACCGGCAACCGGTACTCAGAGACCCAGTACTTC. Protein sequence: CATSRSTGNRYSETQYF.

V and J are TRBV2 and TRBJ2-3; 7 positions match TRBD1. With V trimmed by 4 bases and J by 4 bases, 8 bases remained unmatched. Germline values: CDR1 SNHLY, CDR2 FYNNEI. The CDR3 length is 15 residues. The DNA for the CDR3 is TGTGCCAGCAGTGTAGGGCTCGACAGGGCAGATACGCAGTATTTT. It specifies CASSVGLDRADTQYF.

The V and J genes are TRBV20-1 and TRBJ1-1; D gene uncertain. V shed 6 bases and J shed 2 bases, with 7 bases lying between them. Germline V gives CDR1 DFQATT, CDR2 SNEGSKA (reference sequence). The CDR3 consists of 11 residues. CDR3 sequence: CSAWVNTEAFF. The CDR3 DNA reads TGCAGTGCGTGGGTAAACACTGAAGCTTTCTTT.

This clone was counted between two and nine times. This chain joins TRBV29-1 and TRBJ2-7, with 13 bases lining up with TRBD2. The V gene end was trimmed by 4 bases and the J gene end by 2 bases; junction bases not matched to a gene: 2. CDR1 is SQVTM and CDR2 is ANQGSEA in the germline V gene. The CDR3 is 14 residues long. Here the CDR3 reads CSVAGTSGTYEQYF. For the CDR3, the DNA is TGCAGCGTTGCCGGGACTAGCGGGACCTACGAGCAGTACTTC.

This clone has a count of ten or more. The chain combines TRBV7-3 with TRBJ2-3; D is ambiguous. The CDR3 consists of 13 residues. CDR1 and CDR2 (germline): SGHTA, FQGTGA. Deletions cut 4 bases from V and 2 bases from J, with 7 bases between. In DNA, the CDR3 is TGTGCCAGCAGCTCAATCCCCACAGATACGCAGTATTTT. Encoded protein: CASSSIPTDTQYF.

This chain connects TRBV11-2 to TRBJ2-1, with a possible D match to TRBD2 (6 bases). Germline CDR1 and CDR2: SGHAT and FQNNGV. The CDR3 spans 17 residues. Trimming took 0 bases from V and 5 from J, leaving 17 bases between them. The CDR3 spells CASSLDPRGVGHNEQFF. The DNA for the CDR3 is TGTGCCAGCAGCTTAGATCCCCGCGGGGTCGGGCACAATGAGCAGTTCTTC.

The table lists this clone with a few counts. This sequence joins TRBV7-2 and TRBJ2-4, with D possibly being TRBD2 (7 bases). Trimming left V 5 bases short and J 0 bases short, with 20 bases between. The CDR3 length is 18 residues. Germline V CDR1 and CDR2: SGHTA, FQGNSA. This chain's CDR3 is CASSPPLGRGLAKNIQYF. The CDR3 DNA reads TGTGCCAGCAGCCCCCCCCTCGGGCGGGGGCTAGCCAAAAACATTCAGTACTTC.

This clone has just a few counts. This chain connects TRBV5-1 to TRBJ2-3; D unresolved. Per the germline V gene, CDR1 is SGHRS and CDR2 is YFSETQ. V lost 7 bases to trimming and J lost 4 bases, with 16 bases between them. The CDR3 runs 14 residues. CDR3 nucleotide sequence: TGCGCCAGCGGTCGGCCTTCAGAACCAGATACGCAGTATTTT. Protein: CASGRPSEPDTQYF.

This clone was observed a handful of times. The chain joins TRBV6-6 to TRBJ2-1, with TRBD2 identical over 10 bases. The CDR3 runs 15 residues. The trim removed 0 bases at V and 10 bases at J, leaving 6 bases unmatched. The germline V gene encodes CDR1 MNHNY and CDR2 SVGAGI (reference sequence). The CDR3 is CASSYSASGSLEQFF. CDR3 nucleotides: TGTGCCAGCAGTTACTCGGCTAGCGGGAGCCTGGAGCAGTTCTTC.

This clone has more than one count but fewer than ten. The chain is built from TRBV5-4 and TRBJ2-7, with 13 bases identical to TRBD2. V lost 0 bases to trimming and J lost 3 bases; unmatched junction nucleotides: 6. Germline CDR1 SGHNT, CDR2 YYREEE (reference sequence). This CDR3 spans 17 amino acids. As DNA, the CDR3 is TGTGCCAGCAGCTTGGCCGGGGGGACTAGCGGGATCTACGAGCAGTACTTC. Its translation: CASSLAGGTSGIYEQYF.

This clone was seen more than once but under ten times. This chain joins TRBV7-2 and TRBJ2-3; possibly TRBD2 for D (5 bases). In germline, CDR1 is SGHTA, CDR2 FQGNSA. CDR3 size: 13 residues. With 4 bases removed from V and 4 bases from J, the gap between germline ends came to 9 bases. The CDR3 spells CASSSRGPDTQYF. The CDR3 DNA follows: TGTGCCAGCAGCTCGAGAGGGCCAGATACGCAGTATTTT.

Only a few counts were recorded for this clone. The chain combines TRBV5-1 with TRBJ1-3, with D unresolved. In germline, CDR1 is SGHRS, CDR2 YFSETQ. Trimming removed 0 bases from V and 0 bases from J, with 13 bases in between. This CDR3 region has 17 residues. The DNA of the CDR3 is TGCGCCAGCAGCTTGGGATACCTGGGATTCTCTGGAAACACCATATATTTT. Translated: CASSLGYLGFSGNTIYF.

This clone was recorded a few times. This chain uses TRBV7-2 with TRBJ1-2; 8 nucleotides line up with TRBD1. The junction had 9 bases not matched to a gene; V was cut back by 5 bases and J by 7 bases. Germline CDR1 is SGHTA and CDR2 is FQGNSA. CDR3 length: 14 amino acids. The CDR3 protein is CASSPQGARLGYTF. The DNA of the CDR3 is TGTGCCAGCAGCCCCCAGGGGGCGCGTCTTGGCTACACCTTC.

This clone was counted between two and nine times. This rearrangement joins TRBV9 to TRBJ1-4, with D possibly matching TRBD1 (5 bases). Germline V gene lookup returns CDR1 SGDLS and CDR2 YYNGEE. The V end lost 2 bases, the J end lost 5 bases, and 13 bases lay between the germline ends. There are 15 residues in the CDR3. The CDR3 protein is CASSVQGTVNEKLFF. The CDR3 nucleotides read TGTGCCAGCAGCGTCCAGGGCACCGTAAATGAAAAACTGTTTTTT.

This clone has a handful of counts. The chain joins TRBV7-3 to TRBJ2-3, with 11 bases fitting TRBD2. The germline V gene has CDR1 SGHTA and CDR2 FQGTGA. The CDR3 runs 16 residues. V shed 4 bases and J 2 bases; nucleotides not matched to a gene: 5. The CDR3, as DNA: TGTGCCAGCAGCTCCGGGACTAGCGGATCCACAGATACGCAGTATTTT. Amino acids: CASSSGTSGSTDTQYF.

This clone was counted a few times. The J gene is TRBJ1-4, the V gene TRBV30; TRBD1 is a possible D gene (6 bases). Trimming took off 5 bases at V and 8 bases at J, with 18 bases between the two ends. Per the germline V gene, CDR1 is GTSNPN and CDR2 is SVGIG (reference sequence). There are 14 residues in the CDR3. CDR3 region: CAWFSQGSKEKLFF. DNA for the CDR3: TGTGCCTGGTTTTCCCAGGGGTCCAAAGAAAAACTGTTTTTT.

This sequence joins TRBV4-1 and TRBJ2-5; 8 bases fit TRBD1. Germline V gene data show CDR1 as MGHRA and CDR2 as YSYEKL. V trimming: 4 bases; J trimming: 3 bases; junction bases outside the gene matches: 10. The CDR3 loop spans 16 amino acids. The CDR3 DNA reads TGCGCCAGCAGCCTGAGATTTTCAGGGGGCGAAGAGACCCAGTACTTC. Protein: CASSLRFSGGEETQYF.